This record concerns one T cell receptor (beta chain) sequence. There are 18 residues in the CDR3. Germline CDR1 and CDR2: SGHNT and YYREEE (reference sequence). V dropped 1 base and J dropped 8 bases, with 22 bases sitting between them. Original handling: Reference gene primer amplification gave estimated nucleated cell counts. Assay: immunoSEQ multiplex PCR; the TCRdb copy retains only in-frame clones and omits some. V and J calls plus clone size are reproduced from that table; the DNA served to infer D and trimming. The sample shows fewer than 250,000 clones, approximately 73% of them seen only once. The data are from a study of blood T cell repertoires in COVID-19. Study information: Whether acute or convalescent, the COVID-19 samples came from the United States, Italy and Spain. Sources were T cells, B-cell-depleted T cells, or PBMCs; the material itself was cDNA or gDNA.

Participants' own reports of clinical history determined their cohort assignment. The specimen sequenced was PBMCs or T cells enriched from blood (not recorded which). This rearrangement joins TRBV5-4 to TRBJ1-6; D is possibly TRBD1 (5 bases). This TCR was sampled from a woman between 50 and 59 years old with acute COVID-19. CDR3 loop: CASSLFSSFGGMDSPLHF. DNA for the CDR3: TGTGCCAGCAGCTTGTTCTCGTCCTTTGGGGGGATGGATTCACCCCTCCACTTT.